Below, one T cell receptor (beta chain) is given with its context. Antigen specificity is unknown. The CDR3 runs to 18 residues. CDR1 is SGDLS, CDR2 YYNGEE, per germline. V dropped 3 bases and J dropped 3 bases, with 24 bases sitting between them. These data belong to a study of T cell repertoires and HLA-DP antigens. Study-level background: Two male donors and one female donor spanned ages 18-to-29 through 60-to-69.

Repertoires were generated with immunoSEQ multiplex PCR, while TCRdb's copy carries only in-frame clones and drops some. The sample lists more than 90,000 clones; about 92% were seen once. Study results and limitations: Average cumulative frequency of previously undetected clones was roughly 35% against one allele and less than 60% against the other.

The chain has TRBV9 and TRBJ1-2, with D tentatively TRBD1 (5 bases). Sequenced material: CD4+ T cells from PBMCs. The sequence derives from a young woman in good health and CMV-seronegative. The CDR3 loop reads CASSAAYGAIVEDYGYTF. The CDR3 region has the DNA TGTGCCAGCAGCGCAGCTTACGGGGCTATTGTGGAGGACTATGGCTACACCTTC.